This T cell receptor beta chain came from a study of T cell changes during pregnancy in multiple sclerosis. Germline V gene sequence: CDR1 SEHNR, CDR2 FQNEAQ (reference sequence). The CDR3 has 16 amino acids. V lost 5 bases to trimming and J lost 0 bases; unmatched junction nucleotides: 7. The table came from immunoSEQ multiplex PCR; TCRdb's copy has only in-frame clones and leaves some out. The table lists around 53,000 clones, roughly nine tenths of them singletons. The chain links TRBV7-9 to TRBJ2-1; TRBD2 matches at 7 bases. The source was CD8+ T cells from peripheral blood mononuclear cells, collected before pregnancy. This TCR came from a female donor with multiple sclerosis, enrolled in a pregnancy study. CDR3 sequence (DNA): TGTGCCAGCAGCCCACGGGGCGGGGGCTCCTACAATGAGCAGTTCTTC. As protein: CASSPRGGGSYNEQFF.